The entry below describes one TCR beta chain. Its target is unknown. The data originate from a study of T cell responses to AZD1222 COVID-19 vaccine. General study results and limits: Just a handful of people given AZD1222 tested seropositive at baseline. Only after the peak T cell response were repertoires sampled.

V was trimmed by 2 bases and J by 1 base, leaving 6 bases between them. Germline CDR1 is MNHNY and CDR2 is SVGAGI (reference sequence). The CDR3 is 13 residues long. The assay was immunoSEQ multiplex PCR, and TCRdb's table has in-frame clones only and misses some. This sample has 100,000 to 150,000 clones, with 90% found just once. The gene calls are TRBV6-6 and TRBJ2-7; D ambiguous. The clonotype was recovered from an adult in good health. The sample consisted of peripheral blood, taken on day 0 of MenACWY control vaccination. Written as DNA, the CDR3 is TGTGCCAGCAGTTACGGTCAGTCCTACGAGCAGTACTTC. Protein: CASSYGQSYEQYF.